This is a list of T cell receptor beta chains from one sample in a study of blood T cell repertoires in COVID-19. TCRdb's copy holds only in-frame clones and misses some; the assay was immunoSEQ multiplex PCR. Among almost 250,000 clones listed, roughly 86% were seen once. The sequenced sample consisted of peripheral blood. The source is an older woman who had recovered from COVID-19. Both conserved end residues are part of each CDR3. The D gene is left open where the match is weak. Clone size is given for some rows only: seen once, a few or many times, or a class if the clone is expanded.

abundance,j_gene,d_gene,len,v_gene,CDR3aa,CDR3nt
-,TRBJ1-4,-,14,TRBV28,CASNGGAVNEKLFF,TGTGCCAGCAATGGGGGGGCGGTTAATGAAAAACTGTTTTTT
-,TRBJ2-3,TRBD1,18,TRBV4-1,CASSHIMFSQQGADTQYF,TGCGCCAGCAGCCATATCATGTTTAGTCAACAGGGGGCAGATACGCAGTATTTT
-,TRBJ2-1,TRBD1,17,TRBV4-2,CASSQDGRTGPYNEQFF,TGTGCCAGCAGCCAAGATGGTCGGACAGGACCCTACAATGAGCAGTTCTTC
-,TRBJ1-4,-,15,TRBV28,CASSLGGARSEKLFF,TGTGCCAGCAGTTTAGGGGGGGCGCGGTCGGAAAAACTGTTTTTT
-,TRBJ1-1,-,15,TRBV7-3,CASSPARGMNTEAFF,TGTGCCAGCAGCCCCGCCAGGGGAATGAACACTGAAGCTTTCTTT
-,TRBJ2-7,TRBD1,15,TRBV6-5,CASRLDRGGYYEQYF,TGTGCCAGCAGACTCGACAGGGGAGGATACTACGAGCAGTACTTC
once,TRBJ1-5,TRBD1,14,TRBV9,CASNLDRENQPQHF,TGTGCCAGCAACCTGGACAGGGAAAATCAGCCCCAGCATTTT
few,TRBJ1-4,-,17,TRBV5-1,CASSHQGGVQPNEKLFF,TGCGCCAGCAGCCACCAGGGAGGGGTTCAGCCTAATGAAAAACTGTTTTTT
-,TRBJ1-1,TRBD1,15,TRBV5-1,CASSGGQGWESEAFF,TGCGCCAGCAGCGGCGGACAGGGTTGGGAATCTGAAGCTTTCTTT
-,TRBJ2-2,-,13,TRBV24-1,CATKQGWGGELFF,TGTGCCACCAAACAGGGATGGGGTGGGGAGCTGTTTTTT
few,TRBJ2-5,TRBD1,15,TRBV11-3,CASSLTGGGFETQYF,TGTGCCAGCAGCCTGACAGGGGGCGGATTCGAGACCCAGTACTTC
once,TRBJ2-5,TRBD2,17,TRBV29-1,CSVVPLTRLAGRATQYF,TGCAGCGTTGTCCCACTGACTAGACTAGCGGGAAGGGCGACCCAGTACTTC
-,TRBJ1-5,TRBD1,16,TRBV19,CASSSGTGSRGQPQHF,TGTGCCAGTAGTTCAGGGACAGGGAGTAGAGGTCAGCCCCAGCATTTT
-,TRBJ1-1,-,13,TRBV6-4,CASSRSINTEAFF,TGTGCCAGCAGCAGAAGTATTAACACTGAAGCTTTCTTT
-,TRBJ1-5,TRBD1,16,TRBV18,CASSPIAQGADQPQHF,TGTGCCAGCTCGCCCATTGCGCAGGGGGCGGATCAGCCCCAGCATTTT
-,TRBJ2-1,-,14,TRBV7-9,CASNRAGRHNEQFF,TGTGCCAGCAACCGTGCGGGGCGGCACAATGAGCAGTTCTTC
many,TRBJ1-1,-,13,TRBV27,CASRQTENTEAFF,TGTGCCAGCAGGCAGACTGAGAACACTGAAGCTTTCTTT
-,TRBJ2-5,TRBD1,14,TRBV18,CASSTGGSGETQYF,TGTGCCAGCTCAACAGGGGGGTCCGGAGAGACCCAGTACTTC
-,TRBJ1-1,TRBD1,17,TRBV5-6,CASSLDGTGGLNTEAFF,TGTGCCAGCAGCTTGGACGGGACAGGGGGCTTGAACACTGAAGCTTTCTTT
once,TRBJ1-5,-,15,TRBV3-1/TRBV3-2,CASGRQANPPQPQHF,TGTGCCAGCGGGAGACAGGCTAATCCCCCTCAGCCCCAGCATTTT
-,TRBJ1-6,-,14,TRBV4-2,CASSEGVMESPLHF,TGTGCCAGCAGCGAGGGGGTAATGGAGTCACCCCTCCACTTT
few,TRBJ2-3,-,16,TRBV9,CASSVGLNSHTDTQYF,TGTGCCAGCAGCGTAGGGTTGAACTCCCACACAGATACGCAGTATTTT
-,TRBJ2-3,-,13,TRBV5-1,CASSLGQVDTQYF,TGCGCCAGCAGCTTAGGACAAGTGGATACGCAGTATTTT
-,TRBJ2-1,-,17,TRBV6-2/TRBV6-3,CASSSPHRGDIYNEQFF,TGTGCCAGCAGTTCCCCTCACCGCGGGGATATCTACAATGAGCAGTTCTTC
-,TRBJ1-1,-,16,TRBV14,CASSQEIEWGQTSAFF,TGTGCCAGCAGCCAAGAAATTGAATGGGGGCAGACGAGTGCTTTCTTT
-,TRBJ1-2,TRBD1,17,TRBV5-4,CASSLDTDLGGAGGYTF,TGTGCCAGCAGCTTGGACACAGATCTAGGGGGCGCCGGAGGCTACACCTTC
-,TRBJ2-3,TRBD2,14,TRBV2,CASTAPGGTDTQYF,TGTGCCAGCACCGCGCCCGGGGGGACAGATACGCAGTATTTT
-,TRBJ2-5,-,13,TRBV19,CASSYTAQETQYF,TGTGCCAGTAGTTACACAGCTCAAGAGACCCAGTACTTC
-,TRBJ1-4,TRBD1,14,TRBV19,CASGPTGLNEKLFF,TGTGCCAGTGGGCCGACAGGGCTTAATGAAAAACTGTTTTTT
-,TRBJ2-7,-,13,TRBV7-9,CASSLPGFYEQYF,TGTGCCAGCAGCTTACCGGGATTCTACGAGCAGTACTTC
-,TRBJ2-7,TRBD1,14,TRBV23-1,CASTDRDLTYEQYF,TGCGCCAGCACGGACAGGGACCTAACCTACGAGCAGTACTTC
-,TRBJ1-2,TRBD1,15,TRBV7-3,CASRDGTGSLGGYTF,TGTGCCAGCAGGGACGGGACAGGTAGTCTAGGTGGCTACACCTTC
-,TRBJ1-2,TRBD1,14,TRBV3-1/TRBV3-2,CASRYGTEYYGYTF,TGTGCCAGCCGCTATGGGACAGAGTATTATGGCTACACCTTC
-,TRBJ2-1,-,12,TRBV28,CASTAESNEQFF,TGTGCCAGCACCGCCGAGTCAAATGAGCAGTTCTTC
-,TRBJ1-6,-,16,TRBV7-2,CASSSLSGPDDSPLHF,TGTGCCAGCAGCTCCCTCTCAGGGCCCGATGATTCACCCCTCCACTTT
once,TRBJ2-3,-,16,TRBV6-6,CASSRRGGSSTDTQYF,TGTGCCAGCAGTCGAAGGGGGGGGTCGAGCACAGATACGCAGTATTTT
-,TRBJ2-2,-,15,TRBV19,CASSIFSANTGELFF,TGTGCCAGTAGTATCTTCAGCGCGAACACCGGGGAGCTGTTTTTT
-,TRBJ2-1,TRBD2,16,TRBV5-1,CASSLGLAGAPGEQFF,TGCGCCAGCAGCTTGGGACTAGCGGGGGCCCCGGGGGAGCAGTTCTTC
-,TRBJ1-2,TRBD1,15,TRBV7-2,CASSMGQGFRYGYTF,TGTGCCAGCAGCATGGGACAGGGGTTTCGCTATGGCTACACCTTC
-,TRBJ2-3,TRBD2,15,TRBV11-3,CASSRGGPSTDTQYF,TGTGCCAGCAGCCGGGGGGGCCCCAGCACAGATACGCAGTATTTT
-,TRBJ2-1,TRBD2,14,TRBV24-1,CATSWSGVHNEQFF,TGTGCCACCAGTTGGAGCGGGGTACACAATGAGCAGTTCTTC
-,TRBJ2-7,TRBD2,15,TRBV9,CASSPGLASSYEQYF,TGTGCCAGCAGCCCAGGACTAGCCAGTTCCTACGAGCAGTACTTC
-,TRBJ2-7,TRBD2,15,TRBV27,CASSPREVGAYEQYF,TGTGCCAGCAGTCCCCGGGAGGTGGGTGCCTACGAGCAGTACTTC
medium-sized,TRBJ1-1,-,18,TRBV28,CASSSLSLQGSMNTEAFF,TGTGCCAGCAGTTCCCTCAGTCTACAGGGATCTATGAACACTGAAGCTTTCTTT
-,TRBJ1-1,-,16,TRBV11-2,CASSPHGGAENTEAFF,TGTGCCAGCAGCCCACATGGTGGGGCTGAGAACACTGAAGCTTTCTTT
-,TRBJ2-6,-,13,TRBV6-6,CASSFLRDTVPTF,TGTGCCAGCAGTTTCCTCCGGGACACCGTCCCGACTTTC
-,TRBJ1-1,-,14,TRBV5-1,CASSLGQRNTEAFF,TGCGCCAGCAGCTTGGGTCAGCGAAACACTGAAGCTTTCTTT